Below, one TCR beta chain is given with its context. These data are taken from a study of CD4+ T cells in melanoma. The germline V and J ends were trimmed by 3 bases and 0 bases, with 9 bases remaining between them. The CDR3 sequence is 15 residues long. Germline V gives CDR1 LNHDA, CDR2 SQIVND (reference sequence). Here immunoSEQ multiplex PCR was the method, and the copy in TCRdb shows in-frame clones only, minus some. The table includes over 100,000 clones, 92% detected once. Sample: peripheral blood. The clonotype originates from a human donor with melanoma. The gene calls are TRBV19 and TRBJ1-5; TRBD1 is a possible D gene (5 bases). The CDR3 bases are TGTGCCAGTAGTATGATAGGGGCTAGCAATCAGCCCCAGCATTTT. Protein: CASSMIGASNQPQHF.